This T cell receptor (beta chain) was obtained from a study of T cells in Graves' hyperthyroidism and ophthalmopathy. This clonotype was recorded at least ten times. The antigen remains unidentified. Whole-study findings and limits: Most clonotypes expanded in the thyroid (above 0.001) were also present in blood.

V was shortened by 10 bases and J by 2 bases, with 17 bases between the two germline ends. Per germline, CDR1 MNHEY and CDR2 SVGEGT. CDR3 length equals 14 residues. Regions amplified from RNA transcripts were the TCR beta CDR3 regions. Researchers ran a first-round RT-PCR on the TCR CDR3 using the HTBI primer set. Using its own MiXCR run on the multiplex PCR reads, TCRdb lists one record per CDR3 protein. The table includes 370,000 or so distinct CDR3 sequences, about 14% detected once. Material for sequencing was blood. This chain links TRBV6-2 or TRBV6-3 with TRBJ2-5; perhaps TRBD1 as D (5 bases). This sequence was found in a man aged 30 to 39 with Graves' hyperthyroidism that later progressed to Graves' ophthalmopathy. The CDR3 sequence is CATTYTGRQETQYF. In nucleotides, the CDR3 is TGTGCCACCACCTACACAGGAAGGCAAGAGACCCAGTACTTC.